Judged by abundance, the clone carrying this T cell receptor beta chain is medium-sized. What it binds is unknown. The record originates from a study of T cell responses to AZD1222 COVID-19 vaccine. Study-wide findings and caveats: CD4 TCRs associated with vaccination spanned spike, dominating at 160-218 and 743-854. Nearly half of spike-specific TCRs reportedly target unmutated variant regions.

Method: immunoSEQ multiplex PCR; TCRdb's copy keeps in-frame clones and lacks some. Of some 96,000 clones detected, about 88% appear once; the ten largest clones hold more than 15%. With 7 bases clipped from V and 4 bases from J, the junction kept 7 bases outside the gene matches. CDR1 is SQVTM and CDR2 is ANQGSEA in the germline V gene. This CDR3 has 14 residues. The source material was peripheral blood, sampled 28 days after the second AZD1222 dose. The V call is TRBV29-1, the J call TRBJ2-1; TRBD1 matches 10 bases. The sequence was collected from an adult who received the AZD1222 COVID-19 vaccine. CDR3 loop: CSAWGQGKYNEQFF. The CDR3 DNA follows: TGCAGCGCCTGGGGACAGGGGAAATACAATGAGCAGTTCTTC.